Below, 10 T cell receptor beta chains from the same sample are listed, as sequenced in a study of response to subunit inactivated influenza vaccine. TCRdb recomputed calls from the RT-PCR reads with MiXCR, one row per CDR3 protein. Seen here are hundreds of thousands of distinct CDR3 sequences, 11% to 15% observed once, and the top ten hold 7.5% to 8%. The material sequenced was PBMCs from blood, taken approximately 15 days before vaccination. These receptors all come from a man aged 50-59 years who received an inactivated influenza vaccine.

V usage is TRBV11-2 and J usage is TRBJ2-2, with a weak D call TRBD2 (6 bases). The V end was cut by 4 bases, the J end by 6 bases, with 9 bases between. Germline-derived CDR1 and CDR2 are SGHAT and FQNNGV. The CDR3 runs 13 residues. The CDR3 bases are TGTGCCAGCAGCTATAGCGGATCCGGGGAGCTGTTTTTT. Protein: CASSYSGSGELFF.

The rearrangement uses TRBV6-4 and TRBJ2-3, with a tentative D call TRBD2 (6 bases). CDR1 MRHNA and CDR2 SNTAGT come from the germline V gene. This CDR3 has 16 residues. The germline V and J ends were trimmed by 7 bases and 2 bases, with 19 bases remaining between them. Here the CDR3 reads CASMAGPKCSTDTQYF. CDR3 bases: TGTGCCAGCATGGCGGGGCCCAAATGCTCCACAGATACGCAGTATTTT.

The V and J genes are TRBV4-3 and TRBJ1-6, with a tentative D call TRBD1 (5 bases). The ends were cut back, 4 bases at V and 10 bases at J, with 17 bases in the middle. Germline CDR1 is LGHNA and CDR2 is YSLEER. The CDR3 contains 15 residues. This CDR3 reads CASSLEGDQVSPLHF. As DNA, the CDR3 is TGCGCCAGCAGCCTCGAAGGGGACCAGGTATCACCCCTCCACTTT.

This chain connects TRBV6-1 to TRBJ2-7, with D uncertain. The CDR3 length is 14 residues. Germline CDR1 MNHNS, CDR2 SASEGT. The V end lost 6 bases, the J end lost 2 bases, and 14 bases lay between the germline ends. The CDR3 region has the DNA TGTGCCAGCAGCGCAATCGACCGAGCCTACGAGCAGTACTTC. Protein product: CASSAIDRAYEQYF.

CDR3: CASSTSGMTEQYF. The CDR3 DNA follows: TGTGCCAGTAGTACTAGCGGGATGACTGAGCAGTACTTC. This chain connects TRBV19 to TRBJ2-7; 9 bases are a match to TRBD2. V lost 4 bases, J lost 7 bases, and 5 bases stayed unmatched. The length of the CDR3 is 13 residues. From germline, CDR1 is LNHDA and CDR2 SQIVND (reference sequence).

The chain has TRBV12-3 or TRBV12-4 and TRBJ2-5; 8 nucleotides line up with TRBD1. Unmatched junction bases numbered 10, after V lost 4 bases and J lost 0 bases. The CDR3 totals 17 residues. CDR3 in amino acids: CASSSGAGGADQETQYF. The CDR3 coding sequence is TGTGCCAGCAGTTCGGGGGCAGGGGGCGCGGACCAAGAGACCCAGTACTTC.

This clonotype has more than one count but fewer than ten. The chain combines TRBV20-1 with TRBJ2-3; 10 positions agree with TRBD2. Unmatched junction bases numbered 14, after V lost 6 bases and J lost 5 bases. Germline V lookup: CDR1 DFQATT, CDR2 SNEGSKA (reference sequence). CDR3 length: 16 residues. CDR3 DNA sequence: TGCAGTGCAATGCGAGCTAGCGGGAGTTTAGGAGATACGCAGTATTTT. Protein product: CSAMRASGSLGDTQYF.

This clonotype has ten or more counts. V and J are TRBV7-9 and TRBJ1-2; 7 bases are shared with TRBD1. The CDR3 is 17 residues long. Per the germline V gene, CDR1 is SEHNR and CDR2 is FQNEAQ (reference sequence). V lost 7 bases and J lost 4; bases outside the gene matches: 18. The CDR3: CASNSQGGAAISYGYTF. CDR3 sequence (DNA): TGTGCCAGCAACTCCCAGGGGGGTGCGGCGATATCCTATGGCTACACCTTC. Drawing the rest from reference TRBV7-9 and TRBJ1-2, the complete variable domain is DTGVSQNPRHKITKRGQNVTFRCDPISEHNRLYWYRQTLGQGPEFLTYFQNEAQLEKSRLLSDRFSAERPKGSFSTLEIQRTEQGDSAMYLCASNSQGGAAISYGYTFGSGTRLTVV.

The chain uses TRBV9 and TRBJ2-6; D remains ambiguous. Trimming left V 2 bases short and J 4 bases short, with 7 bases between. The CDR3 covers 14 residues. From germline, CDR1 is SGDLS and CDR2 YYNGEE. CDR3 sequence reads: CASSVTPGANVLTF. The CDR3 nucleotides are TGTGCCAGCAGCGTCACCCCCGGGGCCAACGTCCTGACTTTC.

This clonotype was seen repeatedly, ten times or more. The chain combines TRBV11-1 with TRBJ2-3, with D possibly being TRBD1 or TRBD2 (5 bases each). CDR1 and CDR2 from the germline V gene are SGHAT and FQDESV (reference sequence). The CDR3 covers 18 residues. V was pared by 8 bases and J by 1 base, with 25 bases between. DNA for the CDR3: TGTGCCAGCGCTTTGCCCCGGGGAAGTGGACACGGCACAGATACGCAGTATTTT. Protein sequence: CASALPRGSGHGTDTQYF.